A single sample gave rise to the 4 T cell receptor beta chains below, sequenced in a study of blood T cell repertoires in COVID-19. Measured with immunoSEQ multiplex PCR; TCRdb has only the in-frame clones, and not every one. The sample shows fewer than 200,000 clones, approximately 85% of them seen only once. The sequenced sample consisted of peripheral blood. The receptors stem from a woman in her sixties or seventies with acute or convalescent COVID-19.

CDR3 amino acids: CASWPGLAGVEQFF. In nucleotides, the CDR3 is TGTGCCAGTTGGCCGGGACTAGCGGGAGTTGAGCAGTTCTTC. The rearrangement joins TRBV7-8 to TRBJ2-1; 14 nucleotides agree with TRBD2. This CDR3 spans 14 amino acids. CDR1 is SGHVS, CDR2 FQNEAQ, per germline. Losses at the gene ends were 9 bases for V and 9 bases for J; bases not matched to a gene: 7. The full variable domain, rest sourced from reference TRBV7-8 and TRBJ2-1, is GAGVSQSPRYKVAKRGQDVALRCDPISGHVSLFWYQQALGQGPEFLTYFQNEAQLDKSGLPSDRFFAERPEGSVSTLKIQRTQQEDSAVYLCASWPGLAGVEQFFGPGTRLTVL.

The rearrangement joins TRBV4-1 to TRBJ2-7; 7 bases align to TRBD1. The CDR3 has 13 amino acids. The J segment lost 0 bases and the V segment lost 4 bases, leaving 0 bases of the junction unmatched. CDR1 and CDR2 from the germline V gene are MGHRA and YSYEKL. CDR3 sequence reads: CASSRDSSYEQYF. The CDR3 coding sequence is TGCGCCAGCAGCCGGGACAGCTCCTACGAGCAGTACTTC.

The V and J genes are TRBV5-4 and TRBJ2-1; 9 bases match TRBD2. Germline CDR1 and CDR2: SGHNT and YYREEE (reference sequence). J was trimmed by 4 bases and V by 4 bases; bases with no gene match: 6. There are 15 residues in the CDR3. DNA for the CDR3: TGTGCCAGCAGCCAGGTAGCGGGAGATTACAATGAGCAGTTCTTC. Encoded protein: CASSQVAGDYNEQFF.

The chain employs TRBV12-3 or TRBV12-4 and TRBJ1-1; no clear D. The CDR3 has 13 residues. V was shortened by 6 bases and J by 5 bases, with 13 bases between the two germline ends. The CDR3 DNA follows: TGTGCCAGCAGCTCCCTGGCCGGGACTGAAGCTTTCTTT. This codes for CASSSLAGTEAFF.